This is a list of T cell receptor beta chains from one sample in a study of blood T cell repertoires in COVID-19. The assay was immunoSEQ multiplex PCR, and TCRdb's table has in-frame clones only and misses some. Of roughly 230,000 clones listed, around 90% are singletons. Sequencing used peripheral blood. The receptors stem from a woman between 55 and 75 years old with COVID-19, enrolled during active disease. The CDR3 runs from the conserved cysteine through the conserved F or W. The D gene is left open where the match is weak. Expanded clones are given a class, and other clones once, few, many or no size at all.

NA,TRBD1,TRBV6-2/TRBV6-3,TRBJ2-2,18,CASRPGQGAGSNTGELFF,TGTGCCAGCAGACCTGGACAGGGGGCCGGATCGAACACCGGGGAGCTGTTTTTT
once,TRBD2,TRBV15,TRBJ2-7,16,CATSRDRGSGAYEQYF,TGTGCCACCAGCAGAGATCGGGGTAGCGGGGCCTACGAGCAGTACTTC
NA,NA,TRBV28,TRBJ1-5,16,CASRYSGFVGNQPQHF,TGTGCCAGCAGATATTCGGGGTTTGTAGGCAATCAGCCCCAGCATTTT
NA,TRBD1,TRBV18,TRBJ1-1,15,CASSRETGDYTEAFF,TGTGCCAGCTCACGAGAGACAGGGGATTACACTGAAGCTTTCTTT
NA,TRBD1,TRBV4-3,TRBJ1-6,15,CASSHPGTGASPLHF,TGCGCCAGCAGCCACCCCGGGACAGGGGCTTCACCCCTCCACTTT
NA,NA,TRBV27,TRBJ1-1,14,CASSLRWGSSEAFF,TGTGCCAGCAGTTTAAGGTGGGGCTCCTCTGAAGCTTTCTTT
NA,NA,TRBV6-6,TRBJ1-6,14,CASSFGSRNSPLHF,TGTGCCAGCAGTTTCGGGTCCCGGAATTCACCCCTCCACTTT
once,NA,TRBV6-1,TRBJ1-3,16,CASSAGLGVSGNTIYF,TGTGCCAGCAGTGCCGGGCTAGGGGTCTCTGGAAACACCATATATTTT
once,TRBD2,TRBV4-3,TRBJ2-1,19,CASSRYQGGGASSYNEQFF,TGCGCCAGCAGCCGCTACCAAGGCGGGGGGGCCAGTTCCTACAATGAGCAGTTCTTC
NA,TRBD1,TRBV7-2,TRBJ1-1,14,CASSPRGQDTEAFF,TGTGCCAGCAGCCCCAGGGGACAGGACACTGAAGCTTTCTTT
NA,NA,TRBV15,TRBJ2-2,14,CATSRDAVAGELFF,TGTGCCACCAGCAGAGATGCGGTGGCCGGGGAGCTGTTTTTT
NA,NA,TRBV24-1,TRBJ2-2,18,CATSEAGHGIGGTGELFF,TGTGCCACCAGTGAGGCCGGACACGGAATCGGCGGCACCGGGGAGCTGTTTTTT
NA,TRBD2,TRBV6-6,TRBJ2-2,19,CASSPAPGLAGMNTGELFF,TGTGCCAGCAGTCCGGCTCCGGGACTAGCGGGGATGAACACCGGGGAGCTGTTTTTT
once,NA,TRBV19,TRBJ1-1,15,CASSIVVQGNTEAFF,TGTGCCAGTAGTATAGTGGTGCAGGGGAACACTGAAGCTTTCTTT
NA,NA,TRBV7-9,TRBJ1-2,11,CASSSTEGYTF,TGTGCCAGCAGCTCGACAGAAGGCTACACCTTC
once,NA,TRBV19,TRBJ1-5,17,CASNNPRMDTTNQPQHF,TGTGCCAGCAATAACCCGCGGATGGATACTACGAATCAGCCCCAGCATTTT
NA,TRBD1,TRBV2,TRBJ1-2,18,CASSERTGRYQTNYGYTF,TGTGCCAGCAGTGAAAGGACAGGGCGATACCAAACTAACTATGGCTACACCTTC
NA,NA,TRBV19,TRBJ1-6,11,CASGPNSPLHF,TGTGCCAGTGGCCCAAATTCACCCCTCCACTTT
NA,TRBD2,TRBV7-7,TRBJ2-1,16,CVLGGTPPIGYNEQFF,TGTGTCTTGGGGGGGACGCCCCCCATTGGTTACAATGAGCAGTTCTTC
NA,NA,TRBV7-6,TRBJ2-7,15,CASSVGRQSSYEQYF,TGTGCCAGCAGCGTCGGCAGACAAAGCTCCTACGAGCAGTACTTC
NA,TRBD1,TRBV18,TRBJ1-6,16,CASSPRTGGDGSPLHF,TGTGCCAGCTCACCTCGGACAGGGGGCGACGGTTCACCCCTCCACTTT
NA,NA,TRBV9,TRBJ1-6,12,CASSPSQSPLHF,TGTGCCAGCAGCCCCTCCCAGTCACCCCTCCACTTT
NA,TRBD1,TRBV5-4,TRBJ1-1,13,CASSFSRGRVAFF,TGTGCCAGCAGCTTCAGCAGGGGGCGGGTAGCTTTCTTT
NA,NA,TRBV11-2,TRBJ2-5,13,CASSLDLGKIVDF,TGTGCCAGCAGCTTAGATCTTGGCAAAATCGTCGACTTC
NA,TRBD1,TRBV5-6,TRBJ1-2,14,CASSLGQGHSGYTF,TGTGCCAGCAGCCTGGGACAGGGGCATTCTGGCTACACCTTC
NA,NA,TRBV6-5,TRBJ2-7,15,CASSYSSHLGYEQYF,TGTGCCAGCAGTTACTCGAGTCACCTTGGCTACGAGCAGTACTTC
NA,TRBD2,TRBV5-1,TRBJ2-7,13,CASQLAGSYEQYF,TGCGCCAGTCAGCTAGCGGGATCCTACGAGCAGTACTTC
few,TRBD1,TRBV6-6,TRBJ1-1,16,CASSPGTGERNTEAFF,TGTGCCAGCAGCCCTGGAACAGGGGAAAGGAACACTGAAGCTTTCTTT
NA,TRBD1,TRBV6-7,TRBJ1-2,15,CASSYVIPGQGCYTF,TGTGCCAGCAGTTACGTCATACCGGGACAGGGTTGCTACACCTTC
NA,TRBD1,TRBV3-1/TRBV3-2,TRBJ1-1,15,CASSHLTGGMGEAFF,TGTGCCAGCAGCCATCTCACAGGGGGCATGGGGGAAGCTTTCTTT